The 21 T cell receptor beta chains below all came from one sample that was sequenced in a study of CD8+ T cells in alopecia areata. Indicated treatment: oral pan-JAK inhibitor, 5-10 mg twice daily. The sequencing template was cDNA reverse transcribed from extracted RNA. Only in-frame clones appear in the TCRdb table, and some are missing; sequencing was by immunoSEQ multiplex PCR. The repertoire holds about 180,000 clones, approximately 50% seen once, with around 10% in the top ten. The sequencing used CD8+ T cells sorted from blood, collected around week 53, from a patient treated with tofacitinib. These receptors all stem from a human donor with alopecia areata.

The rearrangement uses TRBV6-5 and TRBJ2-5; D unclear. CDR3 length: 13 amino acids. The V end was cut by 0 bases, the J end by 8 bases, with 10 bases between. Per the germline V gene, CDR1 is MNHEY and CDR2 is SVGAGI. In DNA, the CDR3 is TGTGCCAGCAGTTACTCGATGCCAACAACCCAGTACTTC. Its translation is CASSYSMPTTQYF.

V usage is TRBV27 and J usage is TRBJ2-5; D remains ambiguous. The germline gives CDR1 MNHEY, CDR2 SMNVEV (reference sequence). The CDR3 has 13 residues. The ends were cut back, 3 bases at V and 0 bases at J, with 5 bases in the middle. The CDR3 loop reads CASSFEYQETQYF. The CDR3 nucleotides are TGTGCCAGCAGTTTTGAGTACCAAGAGACCCAGTACTTC.

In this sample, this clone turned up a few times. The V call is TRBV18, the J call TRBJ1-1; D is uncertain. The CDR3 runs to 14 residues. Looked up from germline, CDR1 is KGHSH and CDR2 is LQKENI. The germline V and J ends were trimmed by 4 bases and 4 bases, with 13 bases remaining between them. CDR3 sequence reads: CASSRIQEGTEAFF. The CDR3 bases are TGTGCCAGCTCACGAATTCAGGAGGGCACTGAAGCTTTCTTT.

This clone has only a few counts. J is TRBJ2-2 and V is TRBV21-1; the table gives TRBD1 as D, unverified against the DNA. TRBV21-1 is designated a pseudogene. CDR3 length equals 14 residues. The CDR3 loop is CASINRGRTGELFF. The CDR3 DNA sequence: TGTGCCAGCATTAACAGGGGGCGGACCGGGGAGCTGTTTTTT.

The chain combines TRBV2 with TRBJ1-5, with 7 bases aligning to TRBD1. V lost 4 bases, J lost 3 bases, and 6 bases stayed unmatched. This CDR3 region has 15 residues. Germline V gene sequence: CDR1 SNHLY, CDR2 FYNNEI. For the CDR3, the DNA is TGTGCCAGCAGTGGGACAGGTCTTGTCAATCAGCCCCAGCATTTT. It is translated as CASSGTGLVNQPQHF. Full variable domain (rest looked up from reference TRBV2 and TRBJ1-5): EPEVTQTPSHQVTQMGQEVILRCVPISNHLYFYWYRQILGQKVEFLVSFYNNEISEKSEIFDDQFSVERPDGSNFTLKIRSTKLEDSAMYFCASSGTGLVNQPQHFGDGTRLSIL.

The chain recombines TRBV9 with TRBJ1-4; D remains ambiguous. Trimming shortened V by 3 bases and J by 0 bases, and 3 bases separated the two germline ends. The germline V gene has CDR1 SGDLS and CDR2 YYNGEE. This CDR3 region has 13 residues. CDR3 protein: CASSGATNEKLFF. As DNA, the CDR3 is TGTGCCAGCAGCGGGGCAACTAATGAAAAACTGTTTTTT.

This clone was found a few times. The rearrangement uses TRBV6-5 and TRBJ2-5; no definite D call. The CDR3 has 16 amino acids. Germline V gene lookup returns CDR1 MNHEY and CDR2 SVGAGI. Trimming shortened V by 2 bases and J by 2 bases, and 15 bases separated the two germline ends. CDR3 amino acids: CASSYGRALPQETQYF. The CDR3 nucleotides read TGTGCCAGCAGTTACGGTCGGGCCCTACCGCAAGAGACCCAGTACTTC.

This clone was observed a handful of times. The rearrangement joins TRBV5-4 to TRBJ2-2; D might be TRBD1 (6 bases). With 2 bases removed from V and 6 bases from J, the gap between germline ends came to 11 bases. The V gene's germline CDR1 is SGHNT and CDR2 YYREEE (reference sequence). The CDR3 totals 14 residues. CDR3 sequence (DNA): TGTGCCAGCAGCTTACAGGGAGTTCCCGGGGAGCTGTTTTTT. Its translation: CASSLQGVPGELFF.

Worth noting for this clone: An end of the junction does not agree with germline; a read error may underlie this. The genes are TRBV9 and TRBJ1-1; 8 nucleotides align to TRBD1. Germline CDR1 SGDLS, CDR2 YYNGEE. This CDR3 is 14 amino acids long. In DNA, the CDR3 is TGTGCCAGCAGCCCAGGGGGCGCGAACGCTGAAGCTTTCTTT. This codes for CASSPGGANAEAFF. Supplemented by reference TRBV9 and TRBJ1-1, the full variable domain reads DSGVTQTPKHLITATGQRVTLRCSPRSGDLSVYWYQQSLDQGLQFLIQYYNGEERAKGNILERFSAQQFPDLHSELNLSSLELGDSALYFCASSPGGANAEAFFGQGTRLTVV.

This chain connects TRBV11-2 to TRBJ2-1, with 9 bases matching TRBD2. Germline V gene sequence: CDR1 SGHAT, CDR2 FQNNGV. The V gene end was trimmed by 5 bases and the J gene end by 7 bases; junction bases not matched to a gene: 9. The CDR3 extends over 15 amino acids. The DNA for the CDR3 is TGTGCCAGCAGCGGGGTGGCGGGGGGGAAGAATGAGCAGTTCTTC. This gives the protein CASSGVAGGKNEQFF. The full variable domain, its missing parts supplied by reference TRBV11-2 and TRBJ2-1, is EAGVAQSPRYKIIEKRQSVAFWCNPISGHATLYWYQQILGQGPKLLIQFQNNGVVDDSQLPKDRFSAERLKGVDSTLKIQPAKLEDSAVYLCASSGVAGGKNEQFFGPGTRLTVL.

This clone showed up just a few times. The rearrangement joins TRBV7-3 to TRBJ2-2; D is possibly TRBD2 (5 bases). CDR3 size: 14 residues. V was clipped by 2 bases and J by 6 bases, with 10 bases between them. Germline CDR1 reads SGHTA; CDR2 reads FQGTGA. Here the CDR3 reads CASSLGQAAGELFF. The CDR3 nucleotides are TGTGCCAGCAGCTTAGGGCAAGCGGCCGGGGAGCTGTTTTTT.

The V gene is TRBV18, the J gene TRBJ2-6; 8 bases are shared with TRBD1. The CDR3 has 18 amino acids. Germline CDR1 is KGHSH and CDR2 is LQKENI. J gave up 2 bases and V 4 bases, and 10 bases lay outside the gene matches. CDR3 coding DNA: TGTGCCAGCTCACTCTTAGGGACAGGAGAAGCTGGGGCCAACGTCCTGACTTTC. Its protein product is CASSLLGTGEAGANVLTF.

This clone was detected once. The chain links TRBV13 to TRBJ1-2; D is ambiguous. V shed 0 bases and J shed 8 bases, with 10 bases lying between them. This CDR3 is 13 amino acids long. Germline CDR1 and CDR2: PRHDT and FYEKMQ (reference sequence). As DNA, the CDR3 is TGTGCCAGCAGCTTAGGAGGGATAGAAGGCTACACCTTC. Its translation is CASSLGGIEGYTF.

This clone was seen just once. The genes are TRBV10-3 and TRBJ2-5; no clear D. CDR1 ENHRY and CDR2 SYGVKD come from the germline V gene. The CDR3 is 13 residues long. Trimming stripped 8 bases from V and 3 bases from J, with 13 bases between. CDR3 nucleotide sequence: TGTGCCATCCAGCGCCTCGCGGAAGAGACCCAGTACTTC. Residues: CAIQRLAEETQYF.

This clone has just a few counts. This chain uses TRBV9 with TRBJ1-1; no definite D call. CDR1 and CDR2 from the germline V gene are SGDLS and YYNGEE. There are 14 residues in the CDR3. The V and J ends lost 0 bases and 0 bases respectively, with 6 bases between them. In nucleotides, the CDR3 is TGTGCCAGCAGCGTAGGCTCCTTGAACACTGAAGCTTTCTTT. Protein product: CASSVGSLNTEAFF.

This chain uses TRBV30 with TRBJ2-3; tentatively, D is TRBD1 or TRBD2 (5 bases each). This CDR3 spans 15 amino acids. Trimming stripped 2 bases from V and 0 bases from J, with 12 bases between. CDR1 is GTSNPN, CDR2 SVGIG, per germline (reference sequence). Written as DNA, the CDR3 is TGTGCCTGGAGTAGCTGGGACGGGAGCACAGATACGCAGTATTTT. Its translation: CAWSSWDGSTDTQYF.

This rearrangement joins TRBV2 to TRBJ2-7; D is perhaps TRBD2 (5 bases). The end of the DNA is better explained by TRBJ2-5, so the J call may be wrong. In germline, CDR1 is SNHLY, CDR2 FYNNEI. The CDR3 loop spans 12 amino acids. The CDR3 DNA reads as TGTGCCGGTCATTGGGGAGAAGAGACCCAGTACTTC. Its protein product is CAGHWGEETQYF.

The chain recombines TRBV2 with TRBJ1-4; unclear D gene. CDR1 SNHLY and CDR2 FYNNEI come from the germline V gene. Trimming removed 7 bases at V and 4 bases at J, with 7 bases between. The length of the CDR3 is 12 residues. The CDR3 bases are TGTGCCAGCAAGACCGATAATGAAAAACTGTTTTTT. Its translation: CASKTDNEKLFF.

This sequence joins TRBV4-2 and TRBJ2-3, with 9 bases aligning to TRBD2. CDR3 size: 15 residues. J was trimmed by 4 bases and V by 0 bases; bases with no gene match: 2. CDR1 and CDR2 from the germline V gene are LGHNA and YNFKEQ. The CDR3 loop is CASSQDGGGADTQYF. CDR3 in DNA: TGTGCCAGCAGCCAAGACGGCGGGGGGGCAGATACGCAGTATTTT.

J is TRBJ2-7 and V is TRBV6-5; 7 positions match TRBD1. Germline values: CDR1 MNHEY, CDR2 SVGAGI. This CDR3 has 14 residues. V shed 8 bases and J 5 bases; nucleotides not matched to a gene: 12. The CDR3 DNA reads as TGTGCCAGCTTTTCCCGCGACAGGGTTGACGAGCAGTACTTC. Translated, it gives CASFSRDRVDEQYF.

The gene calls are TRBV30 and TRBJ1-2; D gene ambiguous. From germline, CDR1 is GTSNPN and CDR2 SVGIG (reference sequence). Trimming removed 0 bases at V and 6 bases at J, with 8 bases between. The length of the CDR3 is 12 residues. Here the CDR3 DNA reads TGTGCCTGGAGTGTGATGGCAGATGGCTACACCTTC. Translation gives CAWSVMADGYTF.